The rows below give T cell receptor beta chains drawn from one sample of a study of blood T cell repertoires in COVID-19. Profiled with immunoSEQ multiplex PCR; TCRdb holds only in-frame clones, not every one. The sample consists of hundreds of thousands of clones, 80% to 90% of them appearing once. The sequenced sample was PBMCs or T cells enriched from blood (not recorded which). These receptors were collected from a woman between 50 and 59 years old who had been exposed to COVID-19. Both conserved end residues are part of each CDR3. A D gene is named only where the DNA matches it firmly. Clone size is not always given. Where it is, it says once, few, many or a class for expanded clones.

TRBV3-1/TRBV3-2	TRBJ2-1	NA	NA	CASSQEGPGVLNNEQFF	TGTGCCAGCAGCCAAGAGGGCCCCGGGGTACTCAACAATGAGCAGTTCTTC
TRBV19	TRBJ2-1	TRBD2	NA	CASSNDIGLAGEQFF	TGTGCCAGTAGTAACGACATAGGACTAGCCGGTGAGCAGTTCTTC
TRBV10-3	TRBJ1-3	TRBD1	NA	CAISEGTGVLTIYF	TGTGCCATCAGTGAAGGGACAGGGGTCCTCACCATATATTTT
TRBV19	TRBJ2-2	NA	NA	CASSISRNTGELFF	TGTGCCAGTAGTATCTCCCGGAACACCGGGGAGCTGTTTTTT
TRBV5-6	TRBJ1-1	TRBD1	NA	CASSRMDRVNTEAFF	TGTGCCAGCAGCCGAATGGACAGGGTGAACACTGAAGCTTTCTTT
TRBV5-1	TRBJ1-2	NA	NA	CASSPTVGVDYGYTF	TGCGCCAGCAGCCCTACGGTAGGGGTCGACTATGGCTACACCTTC
TRBV6-5	TRBJ2-2	NA	NA	CASTLPGGGELFF	TGTGCCAGCACCCTACCCGGAGGCGGGGAGCTGTTTTTT
TRBV5-4	TRBJ1-4	NA	NA	CASSLAGTTNEKLFF	TGTGCCAGCAGCTTGGCCGGGACAACTAATGAAAAACTGTTTTTT
TRBV2	TRBJ2-7	NA	once	CASSGRSGLRTYEQYF	TGTGCCAGCAGTGGTCGGAGTGGACTCCGAACCTACGAGCAGTACTTC
TRBV4-2	TRBJ1-1	TRBD1	NA	CASSQGTGAMNTEAFF	TGTGCCAGCAGCCAGGGGACAGGAGCGATGAACACTGAAGCTTTCTTT
TRBV6-5	TRBJ2-5	NA	NA	CATRERPPGVETQYF	TGTGCCACGAGGGAACGGCCCCCCGGTGTGGAGACCCAGTACTTC
TRBV18	TRBJ1-1	TRBD1	NA	CASSPTGITEAFF	TGTGCCAGTTCACCGACAGGGATCACTGAAGCTTTCTTT
TRBV7-6	TRBJ2-7	NA	NA	CASSLGIGGPSYEQYF	TGTGCCAGCAGCTTAGGAATTGGGGGCCCGTCCTACGAGCAGTACTTC
TRBV4-1	TRBJ2-5	TRBD2	NA	CASSQVPSGGRETQYF	TGCGCCAGCAGCCAAGTTCCCAGCGGGGGGCGAGAGACCCAGTACTTC
TRBV9	TRBJ2-3	NA	NA	CAGSSGFTDTQYF	TGTGCCGGCTCCTCCGGGTTCACAGATACGCAGTATTTT
TRBV6-5	TRBJ1-5	TRBD1	NA	CASRKGQGLNQPQHF	TGTGCCAGCAGGAAGGGACAGGGACTAAATCAGCCCCAGCATTTT
TRBV9	TRBJ1-4	NA	NA	CASSRTQGNEKLFF	TGTGCCAGCAGTCGAACCCAGGGGAACGAAAAACTGTTTTTT
TRBV28	TRBJ1-5	NA	NA	CASSYYQGSNQPQHF	TGTGCCAGCAGTTACTATCAGGGGAGCAATCAGCCCCAGCATTTT
TRBV10-3	TRBJ1-5	NA	NA	CAISPLGGLNQPQHF	TGTGCCATCAGTCCCCTGGGGGGGCTAAACCAGCCCCAGCATTTT
TRBV7-9	TRBJ1-1	TRBD1	NA	CASSLVGGQPINTEAFF	TGTGCCAGCAGCTTAGTAGGGGGACAGCCTATCAACACTGAAGCTTTCTTT
TRBV7-9	TRBJ1-1	NA	few	CASSLVMGAGNTEAFF	TGTGCCAGCAGCTTAGTTATGGGGGCCGGGAACACTGAAGCTTTCTTT
TRBV7-2	TRBJ1-1	NA	NA	CASSLVGAVTEAFF	TGTGCCAGCAGCTTAGTGGGGGCGGTCACTGAAGCTTTCTTT
TRBV14	TRBJ1-1	NA	NA	CASSQLVAGTEAFF	TGTGCCAGCAGCCAGTTGGTTGCGGGGACTGAAGCTTTCTTT
TRBV11-2	TRBJ2-7	NA	NA	CASSFGQLYEQYF	TGTGCCAGCAGCTTTGGGCAGCTGTACGAGCAGTACTTC
TRBV7-2	TRBJ1-3	NA	NA	CASSLASPSSGNTIYF	TGTGCCAGCAGCTTAGCCTCCCCGTCCTCTGGAAACACCATATATTTT
TRBV5-8	TRBJ1-5	NA	NA	CASSYDRSGIDNQPQHF	TGTGCCAGCAGTTACGACAGGTCGGGTATCGACAATCAGCCCCAGCATTTT
TRBV7-2	TRBJ1-1	TRBD1	NA	CASSGDRPPSTEAFF	TGTGCCAGCAGCGGGGACAGGCCTCCGAGCACTGAAGCTTTCTTT